Shown below are 21 T cell receptor beta chains from a single sample sequenced in a study of CD8 T cells in ankylosing spondylitis. TCRdb ran MiXCR on the 5' RACE reads and lists one entry per CDR3 protein. The sample contains around 250,000 distinct CDR3 sequences, over 15% of which appear only once. Sequencing used blood, either unsorted or a sorted T cell fraction (not recorded which). These receptor sequences come from a male donor with ankylosing spondylitis or in good health (not recorded which).

This clonotype was detected many times. The chain employs TRBV5-5 and TRBJ2-7; 10 bases fit TRBD1. V shed 3 bases, J shed 6 bases, and the junction held 9 bases outside the gene matches. This CDR3 contains 15 residues. Germline CDR1 and CDR2: SGHKS and YYEKEE (reference sequence). CDR3 sequence: CASSYPAGTGAEQYF. The CDR3 DNA reads TGTGCCAGCAGCTACCCAGCCGGGACAGGGGCCGAGCAGTACTTC. Using reference TRBV5-5 and TRBJ2-7 for the parts outside the CDR3, the full variable domain is DAGVTQSPTHLIKTRGQQVTLRCSPISGHKSVSWYQQVLGQGPQFIFQYYEKEERGRGNFPDRFSARQFPNYSSELNVNALLLGDSALYLCASSYPAGTGAEQYFGPGTRLTVT.

This clonotype came up a few times. The genes are TRBV4-2 and TRBJ2-5; maybe TRBD2 (6 bases). Per the germline V gene, CDR1 is LGHNA and CDR2 is YNFKEQ. The CDR3 spans 15 residues. The germline V and J ends were trimmed by 4 bases and 4 bases, with 16 bases remaining between them. The DNA of the CDR3 is TGTGCCAGCAGCCTCGAAGAGCGGGTTGGAGAGACCCAGTACTTC. The encoded protein is CASSLEERVGETQYF.

The rearrangement links TRBV4-1 to TRBJ2-7, with D maybe TRBD1 (5 bases). Germline CDR1 is MGHRA and CDR2 is YSYEKL. Trimming cost V 5 bases and J 3 bases, with 11 bases left between them. There are 13 residues in the CDR3. Written as DNA, the CDR3 is TGCGCCAGCAGCTCGGACATAGACTACGAGCAGTACTTC. Amino acids: CASSSDIDYEQYF.

The chain carries TRBV7-2 and TRBJ2-3; D is possibly TRBD2 (5 bases). The CDR3 totals 16 residues. Germline V gene lookup returns CDR1 SGHTA and CDR2 FQGNSA. With 1 base removed from V and 1 base from J, the gap between germline ends came to 12 bases. The CDR3 is CASSLGIRDGTDTQYF. CDR3 sequence (DNA): TGTGCCAGCAGCTTAGGTATACGGGATGGCACAGATACGCAGTATTTT.

This clonotype was observed at least ten times. The chain uses TRBV29-1 and TRBJ1-2; the D gene is possibly TRBD1 (6 bases). The CDR3 runs to 12 residues. Trimming left V 4 bases short and J 8 bases short, with 14 bases between. The germline gives CDR1 SQVTM, CDR2 ANQGSEA. The CDR3 sequence is CSVGSGAKGYTF. The DNA for the CDR3 is TGCAGCGTTGGGTCAGGGGCTAAAGGCTACACCTTC.

This clonotype was detected only a few times. The rearrangement links TRBV7-9 to TRBJ2-7; 9 bases agree with TRBD1. Germline V gene data show CDR1 as SEHNR and CDR2 as FQNEAQ (reference sequence). Losses at the gene ends were 5 bases for V and 3 bases for J; bases not matched to a gene: 5. The CDR3 spans 14 residues. CDR3 in DNA: TGTGCCAGCAGCCAACAGGGGGCTGTCTACGAGCAGTACTTC. It translates to CASSQQGAVYEQYF.

A word on this clonotype: An end of the junction differs from the germline gene, which may be a read error. The chain employs TRBV5-6 and TRBJ2-7; TRBD1 matches at 7 bases. CDR3 size: 12 residues. Germline-derived CDR1 and CDR2 are SGHDT and YYEEEE. CDR3 DNA: TGTGCCAGCAGCTTGGGGACAGGACCCCCGCACTTC. It translates to CASSLGTGPPHF. Full variable domain (missing parts from reference TRBV5-6 and TRBJ2-7): DAGVTQSPTHLIKTRGQQVTLRCSPKSGHDTVSWYQQALGQGPQFIFQYYEEEERQRGNFPDRFSGHQFPNYSSELNVNALLLGDSALYLCASSLGTGPPHFGPGTRLTVT.

The count of this clonotype is one. The CDR3 region has the DNA TGCAGCGTTACGGCTCCGGGGAACACCATATATTTT. Its translation is CSVTAPGNTIYF. The V and J genes are TRBV29-1 and TRBJ1-3; no definite D call. V was shortened by 5 bases and J by 7 bases, with 12 bases between the two germline ends. Per germline, CDR1 SQVTM and CDR2 ANQGSEA. The CDR3 has 12 residues.

V and J are TRBV7-6 and TRBJ2-1, with a weak D call TRBD2 (5 bases). This CDR3 has 13 residues. V was trimmed by 1 base and J by 9 bases, leaving 10 bases between them. CDR1 and CDR2 (germline): SGHVS, FNYEAQ. In DNA, the CDR3 is TGTGCCAGCAGCTTAGGTGGAGGTGCTGAGCAGTTCTTC. It yields the protein CASSLGGGAEQFF.

The chain joins TRBV5-1 to TRBJ2-1, with 13 bases that match TRBD2. Germline CDR1 SGHRS, CDR2 YFSETQ. With V trimmed by 2 bases and J by 6 bases, 2 bases remained unmatched. The CDR3 extends over 15 amino acids. CDR3 sequence: CASSFTSGRANEQFF. DNA of the CDR3: TGCGCCAGCAGCTTCACTAGCGGGAGGGCCAATGAGCAGTTCTTC.

V gene TRBV4-3 combines with J gene TRBJ2-7; D remains unclear. This CDR3 has 13 amino acids. The germline V gene encodes CDR1 LGHNA and CDR2 YSLEER. Trimming pared 0 bases from V and 5 bases from J, leaving 8 bases between. The CDR3 DNA reads TGCGCCAGCAGCCAAGATCAAGGCGACGAGCAGTACTTC. Amino acid sequence: CASSQDQGDEQYF.

This clonotype was seen many times. V is TRBV20-1 and J is TRBJ2-7; D gene unclear. The CDR3 runs to 13 residues. Deletions cut 5 bases from V and 0 bases from J, with 11 bases between. Germline V gene data show CDR1 as DFQATT and CDR2 as SNEGSKA (reference sequence). The CDR3 DNA reads TGCAGTGCTGGGAAGTGGAGCTCCTACGAGCAGTACTTC. Its translation: CSAGKWSSYEQYF.

V usage is TRBV5-1 and J usage is TRBJ2-3, with 8 bases aligning to TRBD2. V lost 1 base, J lost 5 bases, and 18 bases stayed unmatched. CDR1 SGHRS and CDR2 YFSETQ come from the germline V gene. The CDR3 has 19 amino acids. The chain's CDR3 is CASSLNRLARAGEGDTQYF. The CDR3 DNA is TGCGCCAGCAGCTTGAACCGACTTGCCCGAGCGGGAGAGGGAGATACGCAGTATTTT.

To note about this clonotype: A much bigger clone sits one base away, suggesting this may be a read error. V is TRBV3-1 and J is TRBJ2-1; 10 bases match TRBD2. From germline, CDR1 is LGHDT and CDR2 YNNKEL (reference sequence). This CDR3 has 16 residues. In nucleotides, the CDR3 is TGTGCCAGCAGCCAAGCACTAGCGGGAAGGGGGAATGGGCAGTTCTTC. Amino acids: CASSQALAGRGNGQFF.

This clonotype has a handful of counts. The germline gene is not matched at one end of the junction; a read error may be the cause. The rearrangement joins TRBV7-7 to TRBJ2-5; TRBD2 might be the D (5 bases). CDR3 length: 13 residues. Germline V gives CDR1 SSHAT, CDR2 FNYEAQ (reference sequence). The CDR3 coding sequence is TGTGCTAGCAGCCCCCCCGGGATGGAGACCCAGTACTTC. It translates to CASSPPGMETQYF.

The chain links TRBV5-1 to TRBJ1-5; D may be TRBD1 (6 bases). Trimming took 1 base from V and 7 from J, leaving 12 bases between them. The CDR3 contains 14 residues. CDR1 is SGHRS, CDR2 YFSETQ, per germline. This CDR3 reads CASSLREGGQPQHF. The CDR3 bases are TGCGCCAGCAGCTTGCGCGAGGGGGGACAGCCCCAGCATTTT.

This clonotype was recorded a few times. This rearrangement joins TRBV27 to TRBJ2-1, with 8 bases aligning to TRBD2. The V segment lost 8 bases and the J segment 0 bases; nucleotides outside the gene matches: 6. Germline CDR1 reads MNHEY; CDR2 reads SMNVEV (reference sequence). This CDR3 contains 15 residues. The CDR3 DNA reads TGTGCCAGCGGGTCGACTAGCGTCTCCTACAATGAGCAGTTCTTC. It encodes CASGSTSVSYNEQFF.

The chain carries TRBV20-1 and TRBJ2-7, with D tentatively TRBD1 (5 bases). V lost 0 bases and J 3 bases, leaving 18 bases between the germline ends. The germline gives CDR1 DFQATT, CDR2 SNEGSKA (reference sequence). The CDR3 has 16 amino acids. CDR3 bases: TGCAGTGCTAGAGAAGAAGACAGTGGGCTTGTCTACGAGCAGTACTTC. This translates into CSAREEDSGLVYEQYF.

This clonotype has a count of ten or more. The gene calls are TRBV7-9 and TRBJ2-2, with 13 bases aligning to TRBD2. Per the germline V gene, CDR1 is SEHNR and CDR2 is FQNEAQ (reference sequence). V was clipped by 5 bases and J by 5 bases; unmatched bases: 8. The CDR3 is 17 residues long. The CDR3 region is CASSPRTSGRDTGELFF. CDR3 DNA: TGTGCCAGCAGCCCACGGACTAGCGGGAGAGATACCGGGGAGCTGTTTTTT.

In its sample, this clonotype was seen a few times. Compared with germline, one end of the junction differs, possibly owing to a read error. The chain combines TRBV29-1 with TRBJ2-7; 13 bases agree with TRBD2. CDR1 and CDR2 from the germline V gene are SQVTM and ANQGSEA. The CDR3 has 14 residues. CDR3 in amino acids: CSVEGLAGDNEQYF. CDR3 in DNA: TGCAGCGTGGAAGGACTAGCGGGAGATAACGAGCAGTACTTC.

This rearrangement joins TRBV7-9 to TRBJ2-5; 7 positions agree with TRBD1. The CDR3 runs 17 residues. Germline trimming cut 7 bases from V and 2 bases from J; bases unmatched to any gene: 16. Germline V gene sequence: CDR1 SEHNR, CDR2 FQNEAQ (reference sequence). CDR3 region: CASTPPTPGQRQETQYF. In DNA form, the CDR3 reads TGTGCCAGCACTCCCCCGACCCCGGGACAGAGACAAGAGACCCAGTACTTC.